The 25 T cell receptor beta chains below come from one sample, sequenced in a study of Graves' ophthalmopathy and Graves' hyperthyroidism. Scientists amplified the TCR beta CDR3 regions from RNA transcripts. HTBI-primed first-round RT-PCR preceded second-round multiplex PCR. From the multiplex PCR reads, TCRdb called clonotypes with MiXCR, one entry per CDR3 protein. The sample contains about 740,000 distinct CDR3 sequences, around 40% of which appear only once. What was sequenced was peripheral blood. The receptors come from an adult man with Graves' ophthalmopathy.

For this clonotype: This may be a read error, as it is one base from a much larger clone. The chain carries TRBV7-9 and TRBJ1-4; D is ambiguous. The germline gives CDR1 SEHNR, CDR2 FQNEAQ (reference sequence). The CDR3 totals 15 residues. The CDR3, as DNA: TGTGCCAGCAGCTCCGGAGGAACTTTAGATGAAAAACTGGTTTTT. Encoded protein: CASSSGGTLDEKLVF. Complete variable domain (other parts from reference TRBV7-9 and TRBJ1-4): DTGVSQNPRHKITKRGQNVTFRCDPISEHNRLYWYRQTLGQGPEFLTYFQNEAQLEKSRLLSDRFSAERPKGSFSTLEIQRTEQGDSAMYLCASSSGGTLDEKLVFGSGTQLSVL.

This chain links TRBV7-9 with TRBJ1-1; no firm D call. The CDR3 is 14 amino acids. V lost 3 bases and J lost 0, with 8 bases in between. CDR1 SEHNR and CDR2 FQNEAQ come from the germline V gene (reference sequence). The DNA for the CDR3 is TGTGCCAGCAGCTTCTTTTGGCTGAACACTGAAGCTTTCTTT. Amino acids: CASSFFWLNTEAFF. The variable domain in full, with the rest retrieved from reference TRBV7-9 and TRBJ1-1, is DTGVSQNPRHKITKRGQNVTFRCDPISEHNRLYWYRQTLGQGPEFLTYFQNEAQLEKSRLLSDRFSAERPKGSFSTLEIQRTEQGDSAMYLCASSFFWLNTEAFFGQGTRLTVV.

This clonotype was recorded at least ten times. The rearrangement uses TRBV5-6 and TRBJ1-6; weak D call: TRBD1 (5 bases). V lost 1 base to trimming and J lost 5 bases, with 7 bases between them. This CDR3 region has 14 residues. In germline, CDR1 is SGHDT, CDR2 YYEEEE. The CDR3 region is CASSLNRNNSPLHF. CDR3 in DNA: TGTGCCAGCAGCTTGAACAGGAATAATTCACCCCTCCACTTT.

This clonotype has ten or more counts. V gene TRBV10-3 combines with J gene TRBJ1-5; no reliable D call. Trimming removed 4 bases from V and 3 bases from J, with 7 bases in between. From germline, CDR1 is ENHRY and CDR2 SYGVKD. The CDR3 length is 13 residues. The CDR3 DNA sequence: TGTGCCATCAGTGGCAGACTCAATCAGCCCCAGCATTTT. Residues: CAISGRLNQPQHF.

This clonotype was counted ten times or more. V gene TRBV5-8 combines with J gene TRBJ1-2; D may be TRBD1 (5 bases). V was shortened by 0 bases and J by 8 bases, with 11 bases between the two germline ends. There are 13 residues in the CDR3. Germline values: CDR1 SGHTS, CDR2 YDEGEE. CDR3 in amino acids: CASSLGRAQGYTF. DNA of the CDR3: TGTGCCAGCAGCTTGGGCAGGGCCCAGGGCTACACCTTC.

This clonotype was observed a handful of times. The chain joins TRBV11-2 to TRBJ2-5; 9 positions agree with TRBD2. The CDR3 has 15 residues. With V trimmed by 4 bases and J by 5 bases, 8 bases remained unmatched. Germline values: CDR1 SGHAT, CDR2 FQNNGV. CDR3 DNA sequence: TGTGCCAGCAGCTGGCGCGGGGGGGGTGGGGAGACCCAGTACTTC. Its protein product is CASSWRGGGGETQYF.

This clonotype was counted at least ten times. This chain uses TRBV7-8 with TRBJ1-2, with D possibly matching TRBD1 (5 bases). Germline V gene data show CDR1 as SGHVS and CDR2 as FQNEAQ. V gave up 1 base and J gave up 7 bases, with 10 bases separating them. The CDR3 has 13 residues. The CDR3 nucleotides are TGTGCCAGCAGCTTAGGGGTGGGGGGTGGCTACACCTTC. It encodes CASSLGVGGGYTF.

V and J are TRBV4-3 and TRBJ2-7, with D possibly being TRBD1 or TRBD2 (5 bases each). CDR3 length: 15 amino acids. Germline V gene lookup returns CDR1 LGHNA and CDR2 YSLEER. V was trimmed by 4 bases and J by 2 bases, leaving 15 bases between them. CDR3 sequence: CASSRSRDGAYEQYF. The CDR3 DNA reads TGCGCCAGCAGCCGTAGCCGGGACGGTGCCTACGAGCAGTACTTC.

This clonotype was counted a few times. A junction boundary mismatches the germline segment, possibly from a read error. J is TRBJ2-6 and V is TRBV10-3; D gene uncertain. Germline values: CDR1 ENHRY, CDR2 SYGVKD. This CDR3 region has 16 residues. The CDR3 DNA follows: TGTGCCAGCAGTGAAGGATGGGGAACTGGGGCCAACGTCCTGACTTTC. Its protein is CASSEGWGTGANVLTF.

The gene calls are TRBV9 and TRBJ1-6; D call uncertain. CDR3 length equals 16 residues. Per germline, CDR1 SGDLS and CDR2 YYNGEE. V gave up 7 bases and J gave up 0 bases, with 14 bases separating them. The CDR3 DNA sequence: TGTGCCAGCCGTTGGCAGCCCAGCTCCTATAATTCACCCCTCCACTTT. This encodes CASRWQPSSYNSPLHF.

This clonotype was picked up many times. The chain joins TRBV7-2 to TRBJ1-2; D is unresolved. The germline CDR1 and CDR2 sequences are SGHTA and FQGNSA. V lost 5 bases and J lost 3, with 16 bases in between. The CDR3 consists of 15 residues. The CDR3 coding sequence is TGTGCCAGCAGCCCCTATGTTAGGGCCGACTATGGCTACACCTTC. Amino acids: CASSPYVRADYGYTF.

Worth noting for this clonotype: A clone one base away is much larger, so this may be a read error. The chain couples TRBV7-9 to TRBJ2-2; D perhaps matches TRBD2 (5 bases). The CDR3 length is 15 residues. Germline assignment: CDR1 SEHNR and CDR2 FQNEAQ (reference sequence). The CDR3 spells CASSLDRTNTGELCF. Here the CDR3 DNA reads TGTGCCAGCAGCTTAGACAGAACGAACACCGGGGAGCTGTGTTTT. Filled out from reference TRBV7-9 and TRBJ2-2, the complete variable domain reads DTGVSQNPRHKITKRGQNVTFRCDPISEHNRLYWYRQTLGQGPEFLTYFQNEAQLEKSRLLSDRFSAERPKGSFSTLEIQRTEQGDSAMYLCASSLDRTNTGELCFGEGSRLTVL.

The CDR3, as DNA: TGTGCCAGCAGCGTAGGAGGGGGGCTCGGGAATTCACCCCTCCACTTT. Translating gives CASSVGGGLGNSPLHF. The rearrangement uses TRBV9 and TRBJ1-6, with D perhaps TRBD1 (6 bases). The CDR3 runs to 16 residues. V was cut by 0 bases and J by 7 bases, with 14 bases left in between. Per the germline V gene, CDR1 is SGDLS and CDR2 is YYNGEE.

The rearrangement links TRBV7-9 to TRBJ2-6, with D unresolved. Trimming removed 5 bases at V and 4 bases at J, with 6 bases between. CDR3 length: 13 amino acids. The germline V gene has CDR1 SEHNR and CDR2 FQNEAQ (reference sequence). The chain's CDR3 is CASSTQGANVLTF. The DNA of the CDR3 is TGTGCCAGCAGCACACAGGGGGCCAACGTCCTGACTTTC.

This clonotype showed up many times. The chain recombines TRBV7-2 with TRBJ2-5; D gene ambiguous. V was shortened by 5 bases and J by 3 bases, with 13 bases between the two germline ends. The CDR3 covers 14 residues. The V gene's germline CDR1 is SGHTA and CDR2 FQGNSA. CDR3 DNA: TGTGCCAGCAGCCCAAACCGGACCAAAGAGACCCAGTACTTC. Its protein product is CASSPNRTKETQYF.

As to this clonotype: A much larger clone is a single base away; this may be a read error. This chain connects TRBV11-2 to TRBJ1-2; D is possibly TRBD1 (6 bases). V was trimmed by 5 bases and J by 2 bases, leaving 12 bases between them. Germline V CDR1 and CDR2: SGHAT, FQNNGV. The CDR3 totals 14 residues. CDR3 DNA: TGTGCCAGCAGCAAAGCTGACAGGAACTATGGCTACACCTTC. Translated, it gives CASSKADRNYGYTF.

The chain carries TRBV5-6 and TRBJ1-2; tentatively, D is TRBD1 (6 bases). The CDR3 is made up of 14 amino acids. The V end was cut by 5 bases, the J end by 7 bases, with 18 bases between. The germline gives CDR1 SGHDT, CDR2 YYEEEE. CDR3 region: CASRITSPGAGYTF. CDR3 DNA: TGTGCCAGCAGGATAACTAGTCCAGGGGCTGGCTACACCTTC.

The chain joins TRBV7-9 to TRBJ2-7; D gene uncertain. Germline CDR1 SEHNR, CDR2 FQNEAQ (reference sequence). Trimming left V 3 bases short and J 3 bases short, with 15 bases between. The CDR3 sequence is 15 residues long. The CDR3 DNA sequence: TGTGCCAGCAGCTTGGCGGCGGTAGAGTACTACGAGCAGTACTTC. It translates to CASSLAAVEYYEQYF.

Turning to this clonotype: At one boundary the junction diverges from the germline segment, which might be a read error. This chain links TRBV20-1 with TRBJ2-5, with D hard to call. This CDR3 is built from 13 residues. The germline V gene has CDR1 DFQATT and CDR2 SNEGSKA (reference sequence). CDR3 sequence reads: CSARVNNQETQYF. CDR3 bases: TGCAGTGCTAGGGTAAACAACCAGGAGACCCAGTACTTC.

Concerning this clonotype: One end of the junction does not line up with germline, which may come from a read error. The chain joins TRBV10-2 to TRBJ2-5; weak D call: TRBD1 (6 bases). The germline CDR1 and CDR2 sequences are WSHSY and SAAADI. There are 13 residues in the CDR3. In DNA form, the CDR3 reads TGTGCCAGCCGGGACACCCAACAAGAGACCCAGTACTTC. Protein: CASRDTQQETQYF.

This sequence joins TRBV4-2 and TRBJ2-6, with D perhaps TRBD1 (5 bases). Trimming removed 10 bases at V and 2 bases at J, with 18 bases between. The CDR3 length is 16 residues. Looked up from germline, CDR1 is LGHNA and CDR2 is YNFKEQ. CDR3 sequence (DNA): TGTGCCACCGGGTCAGGGCGAGAGCCTGGGGCCAACGTCCTGACTTTC. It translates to CATGSGREPGANVLTF.

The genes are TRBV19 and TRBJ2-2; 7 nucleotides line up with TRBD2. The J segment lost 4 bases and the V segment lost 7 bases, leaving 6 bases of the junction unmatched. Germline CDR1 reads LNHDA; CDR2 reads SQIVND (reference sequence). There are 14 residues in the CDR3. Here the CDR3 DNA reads TGTGCCAGTATGGTGGGGGGGACCACCGGGGAGCTGTTTTTT. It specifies CASMVGGTTGELFF.

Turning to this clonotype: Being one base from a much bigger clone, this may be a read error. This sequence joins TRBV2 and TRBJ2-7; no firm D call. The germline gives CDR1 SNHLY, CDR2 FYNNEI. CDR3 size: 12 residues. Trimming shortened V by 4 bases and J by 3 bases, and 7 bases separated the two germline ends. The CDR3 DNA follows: TGTGCCAGCAGTGGGACGTACTACGAGCAGTACTTC. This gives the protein CASSGTYYEQYF.

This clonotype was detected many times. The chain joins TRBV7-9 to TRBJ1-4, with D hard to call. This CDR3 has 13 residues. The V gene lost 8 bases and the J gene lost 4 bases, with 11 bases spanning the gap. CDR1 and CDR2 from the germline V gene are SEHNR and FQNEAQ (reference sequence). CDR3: CASSGELNEKLFF. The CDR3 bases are TGTGCCAGCTCAGGAGAACTTAATGAAAAACTGTTTTTT. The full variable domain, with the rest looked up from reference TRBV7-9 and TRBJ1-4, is DTGVSQNPRHKITKRGQNVTFRCDPISEHNRLYWYRQTLGQGPEFLTYFQNEAQLEKSRLLSDRFSAERPKGSFSTLEIQRTEQGDSAMYLCASSGELNEKLFFGSGTQLSVL.

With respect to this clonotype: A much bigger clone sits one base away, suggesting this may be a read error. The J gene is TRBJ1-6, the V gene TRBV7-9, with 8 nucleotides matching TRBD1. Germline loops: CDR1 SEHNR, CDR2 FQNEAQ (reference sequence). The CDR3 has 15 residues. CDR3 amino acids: CASSLQDRANSPLLF. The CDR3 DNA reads TGTGCCAGCAGCTTACAGGACAGGGCGAATTCACCCCTCCTCTTT. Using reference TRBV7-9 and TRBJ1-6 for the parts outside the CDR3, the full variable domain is DTGVSQNPRHKITKRGQNVTFRCDPISEHNRLYWYRQTLGQGPEFLTYFQNEAQLEKSRLLSDRFSAERPKGSFSTLEIQRTEQGDSAMYLCASSLQDRANSPLLFGNGTRLTVT.